This T cell receptor (beta chain) derives from a study of cytomegalovirus exposure and HLA in healthy donors (dated by TCRdb to the late 2010s). Context from the whole study: An earlier analysis of about 530 of the donors reported 250 to 350 Gb of sequence data and 95 million to 140 million unique TCR beta sequences obtained from some 170 million T cells. The study aimed to test whether signatures of past pathogen exposure could be identified by cataloging public T cell receptors. The later analysis used no new phenotypic data to find candidate immune exposures, relying instead on TCR beta sequences and their occurrence across donors. The genetic ancestry cluster associated with self-reported Caucasian donors included approximately 85% of the roughly 380 genotyped donors. Typing coverage differed by locus: A, B, C, DRB1 and DQB1 were typed in about 620-640 donors, DQA1 in 500 to 550, DPA1 in approximately 600, and DPB1 in just under 490. Genome-wide SNP genotypes for about three fifths of the roughly 670 donors were used in a later genetic analysis, which treated that subset as a discovery cohort. An early release that covered several hundred HLA-typed donors contained around 300 gigabases of sequencing data and some 87 million unique TCR sequences. High-throughput TCR immunosequencing, statistical association of individual TCRs with disease status, and machine learning were combined to predict cytomegalovirus infection status. A later analysis re-analyzed previously published TCR beta repertoires from 666 donors and added high-resolution HLA genotyping to study TCR occurrence patterns. Using immunosequencing, the study profiled T cell repertoires from fewer than 850 subjects and related those repertoires to cytomegalovirus serostatus. Among roughly 370 genotyped donors of the cohort, an average of approximately 230,000 unique TCR beta nucleotide sequences were sequenced per donor, 15% to 20% of them non-productive. Every discovery cohort repertoire had been produced on one sequencing platform. In addition to the first cohort of 666 subjects, a separate validation cohort of approximately 110 different subjects was used. Roughly five DR-DQ haplotypes were handled as single units for association and clustering, since linkage in the cohort was strong. HLA typing covered class I and class II loci at four-digit resolution. Donor age, sex, ethnicity and CMV serostatus were compiled alongside the repertoire data. To decide whether each TCR beta V gene segment behaved as functional or pseudogenic, an earlier analysis of several hundred of the donors relied on high-throughput TCR beta sequencing.

Library preparation was by the immunoSEQ multiplex PCR assay. For the multiplex PCR, a mixture combining 60 forward primers for TCR Vbeta segments and 13 reverse primers for TCR Jbeta segments was used. The CDR3 region of rearranged TCR beta genes was amplified from genomic DNA with a multiplex PCR assay. On the Illumina HiSeq System, the amplified TCR beta libraries were sequenced as 87-base-pair reads. The published analysis was carried out like this. A later analysis counted 75 million to 100 million unique TCR beta chains across the 550 to 800 repertoires, and approximately 11 million of these chains were shared by at least two donors. A nearest-neighbor algorithm error-corrected the raw reads and collapsed the reads into unique sequences, merging closely related sequences to remove PCR and sequencing errors. V, D and J gene segments were assigned by aligning CDR3 sequences to IMGT reference sequences. For a sequence to be retained, a match of at least six nucleotides to both a V gene segment and a J gene segment was required. A rearrangement counted as productive if the CDR3 had no stop codons and remained in frame with V and J, and every other rearrangement counted as non-productive. Following IMGT convention, CDR3 was defined as the stretch from the second conserved V-encoded cysteine to the conserved J-encoded phenylalanine. In an earlier analysis of approximately 590 of the donors, sequences lacking an unambiguous match to a single V gene segment were excluded. In an earlier analysis of around 600 of the donors, V segments were called functional above 56.7% productive rearrangements and were called segregating when the between-donor standard deviation exceeded 5%. A statistical classification framework was developed to diagnose cytomegalovirus status using the catalog of TCR beta chain sequences. In a later analysis, TCR nucleotide sequences were compared against IMGT/GENE-DB human TR gene sequences so that V and J genes could be assigned. The TCRdist pipeline was used in a later analysis to assign CDR3 sequences and most-parsimonious VDJ recombination scenarios. A later analysis defined each TCR beta chain by its CDR3 amino acid sequence plus V-gene family, and excluded reads lacking a unique V-gene family. To address suspected cross-contamination and a sequencing artifact, a later analysis removed roughly 580 highly shared, low-generation-probability nucleotide sequences. For each public chain, a later analysis derived a clonal expansion index from normalized ranks of inferred template counts within each repertoire. Generation probabilities in a later analysis came from a VDJ recombination model fitted to out-of-frame rearrangements, and those results were checked against IGoR. A later analysis scored TCR-TCR, TCR-HLA and TCR-CMV co-occurrence with hypergeometric tests, applying a repertoire-size bias correction to TCR pairs. To estimate false discovery rates, a later analysis permuted the HLA or CMV assignments 20 times. A later analysis grouped co-occurring TCRs with DBSCAN, adding TCRdist sequence similarity when clustering within HLA-allele-positive subsets. For co-occurrence clustering, repertoires with fewer than 30,000 or more than 120,000 public chains were excluded, along with five or six repertoires with anomalous nucleotide sharing. TCRdb limited this immuneACCESS table to in-frame rearrangements with V and J called. A share of clones is missing; checked studies link under half to unresolved V genes, and the rest is unexplained. The V and J calls and the clone size are those of that table, but D and trimming were determined from the DNA. This sample gives roughly 120,000 clones in total; 81% of them show up just once. The ten largest make up 2.2% of the sample.

What the authors observed across the whole study: According to a later analysis, most CMV-associated TCR beta chains appeared to be HLA-restricted, and the HLA associations seemed to be driven largely by CMV exposure. Specific HLA alleles were associated with roughly 17,000 TCR beta sequences at a false discovery rate of 0.05 in a later analysis. A few of the identified cytomegalovirus-associated TCR beta chains were confirmed in vitro to be specific for cytomegalovirus antigens. While some public TCRs were present in many individuals, most TCR sequences turned up only very rarely across donors. In this cohort, only TCR beta chains were sequenced, and detectable features were limited by the absence of alpha or paired-chain data. A later genetic analysis associated a missense DCLRE1C variant with V-gene and J-gene trimming of TCR beta chains, and an independent cohort replicated the association. According to a later analysis, parvovirus B19, influenza, CMV and Epstein-Barr virus appeared linked to several top co-occurrence clusters. Assigning TCR associations to individual alleles was difficult when HLA alleles, especially DR and DQ, strongly co-occurred. In both the original and validation cohorts, the classifier was reported to diagnose cytomegalovirus status with high specificity and sensitivity. A later analysis found that TCR association rates varied across HLA loci, with DRB1 alleles showing the most associated TCRs and HLA-C alleles the fewest. A total of 164 TCR beta chains were listed by the study as associated with cytomegalovirus. Because the 87-base-pair reads could not distinguish some IMGT-functional V segments, including TRBV6-2 and TRBV6-3, those segments were excluded. The earlier analysis of approximately 540 of the donors excluded 15 to 20 rarely observed V segments, including chromosome 9 orphons, because counts were too low. A further reported finding was that TCR beta sequences accurately predicted the HLA-A and HLA-B alleles for most subjects in the first cohort. An earlier analysis of approximately 590 of the donors showed that most TCR beta V segments appeared in productive rearrangements either about 90% or about 30% of the time, which broadly matched IMGT annotations. A later genetic analysis reported fewer N-insertions in productive TCRs among donors in an Asian-associated ancestry cluster than the approximately 700-donor mean. The presence/absence analyses assumed that sequencing depth was roughly uniform across donors, and that assumption may not be true. In a later analysis, HLA-associated TCR beta chains showed more clonal expansion and lower generation probabilities than non-associated chains that were equally common. A cluster of highly shared sequence variants was judged likely to be a technical artifact of the sequencing pipeline. It was suggested by the authors that the approach could potentially be generalized to other disease states and immunological phenotypes. For the cohort, immune exposure information was limited to CMV serostatus. Because some donors lacked HLA typing at each locus, the association tests relied only on the typed subset. Correlated functional status among segregating V segments might be attributable to linkage disequilibrium, but an unknown experimental factor could not be ruled out.

Trimming takes 2 bases off V and 9 bases off J; junction bases not matched to a gene: 5. The germline V gene yields SGHDN for CDR1 and FVKESK for CDR2. From its cysteine to its phenylalanine, the CDR3 spans 13 amino acids. Here the CDR3 DNA is all that survives: 39 bases in frame from base 1. The cohort was made up of 500 to 850 healthy bone marrow donors. Cohort members were all nominally healthy when sampled, although unrecorded immune exposures were likely present. The donor was CMV seronegative and belonged to the group of several hundred seronegative cohort members. Every donor gave a peripheral blood sample, and the peripheral blood mononuclear cells from that sample were used for TCR beta sequencing. The Qiagen DNeasy Blood Extraction Kit was used to extract genomic DNA from the blood cell samples. This clone came up once. Its binding antigen is unknown. No base quality values were provided; no much bigger clone lies one nucleotide off.

The rearrangement combines TRBV14 with TRBJ1-1; 8 of the junction bases match TRBD1. The sequenced sample consisted of PBMCs. The sequence came from a woman between 35 and 50 years old in good health and CMV-seronegative. The DNA reads as follows: TGTGCCAGCAGCCAAAGGACAGGGACGCAAGCTTTCTTT. Its translation is CASSQRTGTQAFF.